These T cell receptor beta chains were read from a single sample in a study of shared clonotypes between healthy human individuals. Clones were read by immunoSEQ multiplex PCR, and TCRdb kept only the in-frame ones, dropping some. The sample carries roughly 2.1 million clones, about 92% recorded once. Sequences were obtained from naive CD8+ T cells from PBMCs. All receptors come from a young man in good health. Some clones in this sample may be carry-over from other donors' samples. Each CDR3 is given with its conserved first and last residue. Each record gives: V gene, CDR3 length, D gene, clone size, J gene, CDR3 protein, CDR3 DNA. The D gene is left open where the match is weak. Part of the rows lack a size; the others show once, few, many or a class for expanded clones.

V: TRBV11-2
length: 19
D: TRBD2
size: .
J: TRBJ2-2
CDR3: CASSLWYIAGGLDTGELFF
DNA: TGTGCCAGCAGCCTCTGGTACATAGCGGGAGGGCTCGACACCGGGGAGCTGTTTTTT

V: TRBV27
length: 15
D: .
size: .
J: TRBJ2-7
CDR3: CASSSGWVGSYEQYF
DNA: TGTGCCAGCAGTTCAGGGTGGGTGGGCTCCTACGAGCAGTACTTC

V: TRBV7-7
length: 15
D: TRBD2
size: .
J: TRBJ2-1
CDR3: CASSLEAGGRNEQFF
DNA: TGTGCCAGCAGCTTAGAGGCGGGAGGTAGGAATGAGCAGTTCTTC

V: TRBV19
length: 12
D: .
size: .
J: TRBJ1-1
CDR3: CASISEDTEAFF
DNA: TGTGCCAGTATTTCGGAGGACACTGAAGCTTTCTTT

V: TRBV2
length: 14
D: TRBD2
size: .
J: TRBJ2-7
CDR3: CASSRLAGVYEQYF
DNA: TGTGCCAGCAGTAGACTAGCGGGTGTCTACGAGCAGTACTTC

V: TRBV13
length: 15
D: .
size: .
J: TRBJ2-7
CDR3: CASSLGGKVSYEQYF
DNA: TGTGCCAGCAGCTTGGGCGGGAAAGTGTCCTACGAGCAGTACTTC

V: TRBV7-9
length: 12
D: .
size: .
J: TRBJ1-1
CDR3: CASSWETAEAFF
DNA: TGTGCCAGCAGCTGGGAGACAGCAGAAGCTTTCTTT

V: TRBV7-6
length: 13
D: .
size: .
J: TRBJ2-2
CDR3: CASSWSDGGELFF
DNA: TGTGCCAGCAGCTGGTCAGATGGCGGGGAGCTGTTTTTT

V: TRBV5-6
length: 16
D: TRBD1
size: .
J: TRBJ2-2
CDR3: CASSLEDRTNTGELFF
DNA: TGTGCCAGCAGCTTGGAGGACAGGACAAACACCGGGGAGCTGTTTTTT

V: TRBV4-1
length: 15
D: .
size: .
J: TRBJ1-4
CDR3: CASSQVEATNEKLFF
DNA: TGCGCCAGCAGCCAAGTCGAAGCAACTAATGAAAAACTGTTTTTT

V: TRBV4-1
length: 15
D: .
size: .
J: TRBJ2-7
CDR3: CASSQEGDSSYEQYF
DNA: TGCGCCAGCAGCCAAGAGGGTGACAGCTCCTACGAGCAGTACTTC

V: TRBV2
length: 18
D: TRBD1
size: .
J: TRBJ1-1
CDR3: CASSGLDRDGRVNTEAFF
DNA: TGTGCCAGCAGTGGTTTGGACAGGGATGGCCGGGTTAACACTGAAGCTTTCTTT

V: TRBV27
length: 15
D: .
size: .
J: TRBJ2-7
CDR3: CASSLAPGSPYEQYF
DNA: TGTGCCAGCAGTTTAGCGCCCGGGTCCCCCTACGAGCAGTACTTC

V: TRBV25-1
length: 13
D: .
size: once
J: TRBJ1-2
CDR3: CASSGAGHLHQTF
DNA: TGTGCCAGCAGTGGGGCGGGACACCTTCATCAGACCTTC

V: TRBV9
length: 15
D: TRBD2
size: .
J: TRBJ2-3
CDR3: CASSGGLAGTDTQYF
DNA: TGTGCCAGCAGCGGAGGACTAGCGGGCACAGATACGCAGTATTTT

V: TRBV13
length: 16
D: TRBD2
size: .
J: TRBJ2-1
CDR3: CASSSPGTSGNNEQFF
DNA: TGTGCCAGCAGCTCCCCGGGGACTAGCGGAAACAATGAGCAGTTCTTC

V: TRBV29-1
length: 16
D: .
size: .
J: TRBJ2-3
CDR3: CSVEEPSFSSTDTQYF
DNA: TGCAGCGTTGAAGAACCCTCCTTTTCTAGCACAGATACGCAGTATTTT

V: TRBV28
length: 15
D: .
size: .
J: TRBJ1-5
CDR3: CASSGDFQGYQPQHF
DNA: TGTGCCAGCAGTGGGGACTTTCAGGGGTATCAGCCCCAGCATTTT

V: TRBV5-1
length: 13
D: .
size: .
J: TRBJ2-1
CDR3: CASSRGGNNEQFF
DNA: TGCGCCAGCAGCCGAGGGGGAAACAATGAGCAGTTCTTC

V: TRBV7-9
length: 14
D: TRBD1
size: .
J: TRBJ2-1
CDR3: CASSLPDRDNEQFF
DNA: TGTGCCAGCAGCTTACCGGACAGGGACAATGAGCAGTTCTTC

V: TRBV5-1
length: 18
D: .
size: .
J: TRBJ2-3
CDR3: CASSLLSGRASYTDTQYF
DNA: TGCGCCAGCAGCTTGCTGTCCGGCAGGGCCAGTTACACAGATACGCAGTATTTT

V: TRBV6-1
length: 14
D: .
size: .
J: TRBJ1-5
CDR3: CASSVGPDSWAQHF
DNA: TGTGCCAGCAGTGTGGGTCCGGACTCCTGGGCCCAGCATTTT

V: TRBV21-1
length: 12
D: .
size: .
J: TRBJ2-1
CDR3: CASSSPRDAGFF
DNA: TGTGCCAGCAGCTCGCCCCGGGACGCAGGGTTCTTC

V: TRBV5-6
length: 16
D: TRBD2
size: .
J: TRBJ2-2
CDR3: CASSTALAGYTGELFF
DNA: TGTGCCAGCAGCACAGCCTTAGCGGGGTACACCGGGGAGCTGTTTTTT

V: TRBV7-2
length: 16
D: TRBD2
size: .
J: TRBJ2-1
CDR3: CASSSTLAAPYNEQFF
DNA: TGTGCCAGCAGCTCCACACTAGCGGCGCCCTACAATGAGCAGTTCTTC

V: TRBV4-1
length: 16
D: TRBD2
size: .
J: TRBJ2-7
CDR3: CASSQTRLAGPYEQYF
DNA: TGCGCCAGCAGCCAAACGAGACTAGCGGGGCCCTACGAGCAGTACTTC

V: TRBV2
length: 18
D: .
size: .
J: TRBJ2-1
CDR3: CASSENVGRTYLYNEQFF
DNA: TGTGCCAGCAGTGAAAATGTGGGCAGAACCTATTTATACAATGAGCAGTTCTTC

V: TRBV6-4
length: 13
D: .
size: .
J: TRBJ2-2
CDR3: CASSDLLTGELFF
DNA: TGTGCCAGCAGTGATCTCCTCACCGGGGAGCTGTTTTTT

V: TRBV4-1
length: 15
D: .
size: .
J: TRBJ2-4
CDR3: CASSQLVLAKNIQYF
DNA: TGCGCCAGCAGCCAACTAGTATTAGCCAAAAACATTCAGTACTTC

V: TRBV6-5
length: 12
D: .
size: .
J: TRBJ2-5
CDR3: CASSYSFETQYF
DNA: TGTGCCAGCAGTTACTCGTTTGAGACCCAGTACTTC

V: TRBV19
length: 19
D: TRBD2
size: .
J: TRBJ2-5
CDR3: CASSIDARLAGVGQETQYF
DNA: TGTGCCAGTAGTATAGACGCAAGACTAGCGGGAGTGGGGCAAGAGACCCAGTACTTC

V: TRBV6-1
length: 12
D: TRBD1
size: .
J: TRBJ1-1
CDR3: CASTTGAFEAFF
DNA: TGTGCCAGTACGACAGGGGCCTTCGAAGCTTTCTTT

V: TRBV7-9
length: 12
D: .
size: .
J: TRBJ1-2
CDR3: CASNHNTYGYTF
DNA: TGTGCCAGCAACCACAACACATACGGCTACACCTTC

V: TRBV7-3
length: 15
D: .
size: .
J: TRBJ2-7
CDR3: CASSLTPTLSYEQYF
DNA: TGTGCCAGCAGCTTAACGCCCACCCTCTCCTACGAGCAGTACTTC

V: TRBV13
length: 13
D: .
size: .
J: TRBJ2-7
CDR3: CASSSIADYEQYF
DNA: TGTGCCAGCAGCTCTATAGCAGATTACGAGCAGTACTTC

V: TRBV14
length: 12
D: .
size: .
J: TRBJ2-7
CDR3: CASSHGGYEQYF
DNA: TGTGCCAGCAGCCACGGCGGTTACGAGCAGTACTTC

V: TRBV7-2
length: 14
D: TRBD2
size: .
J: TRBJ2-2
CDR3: CASSLSTSGSELFF
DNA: TGTGCCAGCAGCTTATCAACTAGCGGGTCCGAGCTGTTTTTT

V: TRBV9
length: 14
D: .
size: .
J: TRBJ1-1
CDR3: CASSPSQGNTEAFF
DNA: TGTGCCAGCAGCCCCAGTCAGGGGAACACTGAAGCTTTCTTT

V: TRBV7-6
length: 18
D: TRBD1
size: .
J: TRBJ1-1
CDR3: CASSYPGQGTLVNTEAFF
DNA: TGTGCCAGCAGCTACCCTGGACAGGGAACTTTGGTGAACACTGAAGCTTTCTTT

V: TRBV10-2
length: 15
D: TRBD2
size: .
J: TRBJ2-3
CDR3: CASRVAGGLTDTQYF
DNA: TGCGCCAGCAGGGTAGCGGGAGGACTGACAGATACGCAGTATTTT

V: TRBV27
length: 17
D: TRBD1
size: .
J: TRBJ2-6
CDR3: CASSPWTGLFSDNVLTF
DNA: TGTGCCAGCAGTCCCTGGACAGGGTTATTCAGCGACAACGTCCTGACTTTC

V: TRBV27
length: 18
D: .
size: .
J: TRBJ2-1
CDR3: CASSNMTISGPSYNEQFF
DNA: TGTGCCAGCAGCAACATGACCATTAGCGGTCCTTCCTACAATGAGCAGTTCTTC

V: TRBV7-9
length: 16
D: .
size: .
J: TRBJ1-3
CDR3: CAMTSGGYLPGNTIYF
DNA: TGTGCCATGACATCGGGGGGCTACCTCCCTGGAAACACCATATATTTT

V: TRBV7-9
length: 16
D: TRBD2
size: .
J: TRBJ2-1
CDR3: CASSLAVLAGDNEQFF
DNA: TGTGCCAGCAGCTTAGCTGTGCTAGCGGGTGACAATGAGCAGTTCTTC

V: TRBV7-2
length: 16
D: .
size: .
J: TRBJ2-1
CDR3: CASSVRGGGAYNEQFF
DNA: TGTGCCAGCAGCGTTAGAGGGGGCGGGGCCTACAATGAGCAGTTCTTC

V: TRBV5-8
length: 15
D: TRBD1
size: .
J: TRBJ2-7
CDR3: CASSSPGQGVYEQYF
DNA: TGTGCCAGCAGCTCCCCGGGACAGGGGGTCTACGAGCAGTACTTC

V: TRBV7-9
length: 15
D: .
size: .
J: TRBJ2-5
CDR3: CASSLAAEKQETQYF
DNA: TGTGCCAGCAGCTTAGCGGCGGAAAAACAAGAGACCCAGTACTTC

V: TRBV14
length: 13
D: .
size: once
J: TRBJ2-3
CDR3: CASSLGETDTQYF
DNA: TGTGCCAGCAGCCTGGGGGAAACAGATACGCAGTATTTT

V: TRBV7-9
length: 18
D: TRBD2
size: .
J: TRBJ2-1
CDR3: CASSLASRAGGPGDEQFF
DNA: TGTGCCAGCAGCTTAGCGTCCCGAGCGGGAGGGCCCGGTGATGAGCAGTTCTTC

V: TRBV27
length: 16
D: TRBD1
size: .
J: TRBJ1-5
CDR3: CASSPSQGENNQPQHF
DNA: TGTGCCAGCAGTCCTTCACAGGGGGAAAACAATCAGCCCCAGCATTTT